This TCR beta chain comes out of a study of Graves' ophthalmopathy and Graves' hyperthyroidism. The study amplified TCR beta CDR3 regions using RNA transcripts. Amplification began with first-round RT-PCR using HTBI primers, then second-round multiplex PCR was performed. One entry per CDR3 protein, called by TCRdb with MiXCR from the multiplex PCR reads. The sample has around 660,000 distinct CDR3 sequences; under 50% are singletons. The V segment lost 5 bases and the J segment 4 bases; nucleotides outside the gene matches: 6. The CDR3 sequence is 13 residues long. The germline gives CDR1 SQVTM, CDR2 ANQGSEA.

The chain links TRBV29-1 to TRBJ1-2, with TRBD1 identical over 8 bases. The sequenced material came from peripheral blood. This clonotype was obtained from an adult man with Graves' ophthalmopathy. The CDR3 DNA sequence: TGCAGCGTTACAGGACAGGGAACCTATGGCTACACCTTC. Its protein product is CSVTGQGTYGYTF.